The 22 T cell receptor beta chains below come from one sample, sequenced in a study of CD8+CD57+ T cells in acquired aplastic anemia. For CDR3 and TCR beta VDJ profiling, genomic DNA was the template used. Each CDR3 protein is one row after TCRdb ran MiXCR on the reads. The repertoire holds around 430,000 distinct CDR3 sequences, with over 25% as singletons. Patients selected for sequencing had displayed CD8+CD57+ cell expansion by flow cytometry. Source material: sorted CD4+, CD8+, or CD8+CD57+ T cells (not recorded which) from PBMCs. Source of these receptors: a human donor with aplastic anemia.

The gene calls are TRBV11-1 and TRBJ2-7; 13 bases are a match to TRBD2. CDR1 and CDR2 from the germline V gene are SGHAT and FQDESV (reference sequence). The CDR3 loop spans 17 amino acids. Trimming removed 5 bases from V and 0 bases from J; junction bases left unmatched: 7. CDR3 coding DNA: TGTGCCAGCAGCCCTGGAGGACTAGCGGGAGTCTCCTACGAGCAGTACTTC. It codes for CASSPGGLAGVSYEQYF.

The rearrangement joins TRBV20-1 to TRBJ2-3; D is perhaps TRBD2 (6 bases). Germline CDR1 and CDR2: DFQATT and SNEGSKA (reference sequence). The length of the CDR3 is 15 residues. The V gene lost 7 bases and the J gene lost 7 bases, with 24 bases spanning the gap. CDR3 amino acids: CSVQEGLTGVYTQYF. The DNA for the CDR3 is TGCAGTGTTCAAGAGGGGCTAACGGGAGTGTATACGCAGTATTTT.

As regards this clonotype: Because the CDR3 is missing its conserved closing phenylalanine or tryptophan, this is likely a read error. In DNA form, the CDR3 reads TGCGCCAGCAGCTTGGGGCTAGCGGGAGGTCCTGAGCAGTTCCTC. The encoded protein is CASSLGLAGGPEQFL. The chain uses TRBV5-1 and TRBJ2-1; TRBD2 matches at 11 bases. The CDR3 contains 15 residues. Germline CDR1 is SGHRS and CDR2 is YFSETQ. V was pared by 0 bases and J by 9 bases, with 5 bases of the junction left unmatched.

The DNA of the CDR3 is TGCAGTGCCCCGGGACAGAGTAATGAAAAACTGTTTTTT. It codes for CSAPGQSNEKLFF. The chain joins TRBV29-1 to TRBJ1-4; 7 bases align to TRBD1. Germline CDR1 SQVTM, CDR2 ANQGSEA. This CDR3 spans 13 amino acids.

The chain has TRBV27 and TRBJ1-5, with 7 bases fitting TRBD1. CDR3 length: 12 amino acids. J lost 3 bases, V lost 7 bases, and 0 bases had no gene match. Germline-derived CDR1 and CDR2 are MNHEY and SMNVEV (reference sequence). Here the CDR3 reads CASKGANQPQHF. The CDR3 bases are TGTGCCAGCAAGGGGGCCAATCAGCCCCAGCATTTT.

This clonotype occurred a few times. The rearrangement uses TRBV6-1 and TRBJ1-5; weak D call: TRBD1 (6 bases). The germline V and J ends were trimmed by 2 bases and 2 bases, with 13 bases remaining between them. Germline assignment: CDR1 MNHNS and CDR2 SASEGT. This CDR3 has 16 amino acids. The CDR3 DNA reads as TGTGCCAGCAGTGAAAAGGGGGGGACGCGCAATCAGCCCCAGCATTTT. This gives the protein CASSEKGGTRNQPQHF.

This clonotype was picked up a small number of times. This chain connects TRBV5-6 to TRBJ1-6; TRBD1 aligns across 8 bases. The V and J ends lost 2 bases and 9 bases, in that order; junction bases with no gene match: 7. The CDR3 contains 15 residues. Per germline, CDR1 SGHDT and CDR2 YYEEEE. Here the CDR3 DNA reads TGTGCCAGCAGCTTTTTGGACAGGGCCGGTTCACCCCTCCACTTT. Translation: CASSFLDRAGSPLHF.

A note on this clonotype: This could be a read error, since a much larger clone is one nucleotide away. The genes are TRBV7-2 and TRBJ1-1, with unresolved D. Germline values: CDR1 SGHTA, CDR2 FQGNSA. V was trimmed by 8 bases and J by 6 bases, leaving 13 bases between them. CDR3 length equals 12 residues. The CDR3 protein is CASGLRGAEAFF. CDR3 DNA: TGTGCCAGCGGGTTGCGGGGAGCTGAAGCTTTCTTT. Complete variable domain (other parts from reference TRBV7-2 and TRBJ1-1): GAGVSQSPSNKVTEKGKDVELRCDPISGHTALYWYRQSLGQGLEFLIYFQGNSAPDKSGLPSDRFSAERTGGSVSTLTIQRTQQEDSAVYLCASGLRGAEAFFGQGTRLTVV.

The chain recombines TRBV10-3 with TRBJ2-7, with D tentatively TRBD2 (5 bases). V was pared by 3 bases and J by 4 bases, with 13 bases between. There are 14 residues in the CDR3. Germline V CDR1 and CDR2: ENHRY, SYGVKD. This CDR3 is CAISDGLGGYEQYF. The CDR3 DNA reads TGTGCCATCAGTGATGGTCTAGGCGGGTACGAGCAGTACTTC.

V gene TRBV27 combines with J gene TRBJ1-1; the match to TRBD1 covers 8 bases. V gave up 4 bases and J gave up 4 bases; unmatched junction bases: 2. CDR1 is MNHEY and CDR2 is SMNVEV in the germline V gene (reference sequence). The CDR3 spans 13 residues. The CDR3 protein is CASSYGQGTEAFF. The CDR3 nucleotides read TGTGCCAGCAGTTACGGACAGGGCACTGAAGCTTTCTTT.

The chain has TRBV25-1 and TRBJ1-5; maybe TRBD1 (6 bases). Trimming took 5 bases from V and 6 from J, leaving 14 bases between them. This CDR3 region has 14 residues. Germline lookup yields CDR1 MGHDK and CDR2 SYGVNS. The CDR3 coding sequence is TGTGCCAGCAGTTTTGGGGGGGGGCCTCAGCCCCAGCATTTT. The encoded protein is CASSFGGGPQPQHF.

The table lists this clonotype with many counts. CDR3 in DNA: TGTGCCACCAGCCGATTCGGGGAGACCCAGTACTTC. Amino acid sequence: CATSRFGETQYF. V and J are TRBV15 and TRBJ2-5; D unclear. Germline CDR1 is LNHNV and CDR2 is YYDKDF (reference sequence). This CDR3 region has 12 residues. V was trimmed by 5 bases and J by 5 bases, leaving 9 bases between them.

The DNA for the CDR3 is TGTGCCAGCAGTTCCCTTCGACAGAATTCACCCCTCCACTTT. Translated, it gives CASSSLRQNSPLHF. The V gene is TRBV28, the J gene TRBJ1-6, with D tentatively TRBD1 (5 bases). V was pared by 4 bases and J by 7 bases, with 11 bases between. CDR3 length equals 14 residues. From germline, CDR1 is MDHEN and CDR2 SYDVKM.

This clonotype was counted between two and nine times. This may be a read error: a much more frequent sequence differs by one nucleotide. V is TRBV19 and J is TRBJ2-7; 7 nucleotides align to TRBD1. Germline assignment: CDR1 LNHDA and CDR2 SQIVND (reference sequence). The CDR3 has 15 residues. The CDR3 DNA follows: TGTGCCCGTAGTCCGCAGACAGGGAACTCCTACGAGCAGTACTTC. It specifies CARSPQTGNSYEQYF. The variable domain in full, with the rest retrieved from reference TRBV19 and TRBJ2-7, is DGGITQSPKYLFRKEGQNVTLSCEQNLNHDAMYWYRQDPGQGLRLIYYSQIVNDFQKGDIAEGYSVSREKKESFPLTVTSAQKNPTAFYLCARSPQTGNSYEQYFGPGTRLTVT.

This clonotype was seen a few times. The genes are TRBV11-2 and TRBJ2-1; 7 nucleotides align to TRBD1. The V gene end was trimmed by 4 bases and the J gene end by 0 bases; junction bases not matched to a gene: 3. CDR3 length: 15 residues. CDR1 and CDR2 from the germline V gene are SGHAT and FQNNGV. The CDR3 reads CASSSGTASYNEQFF. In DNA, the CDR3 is TGTGCCAGCAGCTCCGGGACAGCCTCCTACAATGAGCAGTTCTTC.

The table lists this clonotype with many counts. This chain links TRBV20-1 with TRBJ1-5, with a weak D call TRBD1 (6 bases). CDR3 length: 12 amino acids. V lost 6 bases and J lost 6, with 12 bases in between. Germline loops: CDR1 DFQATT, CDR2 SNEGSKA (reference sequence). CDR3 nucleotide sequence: TGCAGTGCGGGGGCAAATGGTCAGCCCCAGCATTTT. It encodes CSAGANGQPQHF.

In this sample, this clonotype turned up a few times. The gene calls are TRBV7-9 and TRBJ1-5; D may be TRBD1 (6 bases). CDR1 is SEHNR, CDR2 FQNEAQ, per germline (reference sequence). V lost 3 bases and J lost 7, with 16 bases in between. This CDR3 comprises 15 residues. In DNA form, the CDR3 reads TGTGCCAGCAGCTTGGCGTGGGGGGCTCGGCAGCCCCAGCATTTT. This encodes CASSLAWGARQPQHF.

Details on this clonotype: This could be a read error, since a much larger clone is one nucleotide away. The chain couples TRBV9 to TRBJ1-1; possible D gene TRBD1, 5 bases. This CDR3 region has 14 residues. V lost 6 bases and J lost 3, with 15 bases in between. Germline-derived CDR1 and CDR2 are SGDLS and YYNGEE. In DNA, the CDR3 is TGTGCCAGCACCGAGGGCGGGGCGGACACTGAAGCTTTCTTT. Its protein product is CASTEGGADTEAFF.

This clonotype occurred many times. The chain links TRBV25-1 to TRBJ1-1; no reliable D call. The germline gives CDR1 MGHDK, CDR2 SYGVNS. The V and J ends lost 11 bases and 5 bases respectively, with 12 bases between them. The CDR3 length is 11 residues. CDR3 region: CAGPAGTEAFF. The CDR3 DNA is TGTGCCGGCCCGGCGGGTACTGAAGCTTTCTTT.

The CDR3 here is CASSSTYEQFF. CDR3 sequence (DNA): TGCGCCAGCAGCTCGACATATGAGCAGTTCTTC. This sequence joins TRBV4-3 and TRBJ2-1, with D unclear. Germline loops: CDR1 LGHNA, CDR2 YSLEER. This CDR3 has 11 residues. The germline V and J ends were trimmed by 5 bases and 8 bases, with 7 bases remaining between them.

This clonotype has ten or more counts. The CDR3 loop reads CASSIATGKNIQYF. Here the CDR3 DNA reads TGTGCCAGTAGTATAGCCACAGGGAAAAACATTCAGTACTTC. The chain couples TRBV19 to TRBJ2-4; TRBD1 is a possible D gene (6 bases). CDR3 size: 14 residues. V lost 1 base and J lost 4, with 8 bases in between. Per germline, CDR1 LNHDA and CDR2 SQIVND (reference sequence). The full variable domain, rest sourced from reference TRBV19 and TRBJ2-4, is DGGITQSPKYLFRKEGQNVTLSCEQNLNHDAMYWYRQDPGQGLRLIYYSQIVNDFQKGDIAEGYSVSREKKESFPLTVTSAQKNPTAFYLCASSIATGKNIQYFGAGTRLSVL.

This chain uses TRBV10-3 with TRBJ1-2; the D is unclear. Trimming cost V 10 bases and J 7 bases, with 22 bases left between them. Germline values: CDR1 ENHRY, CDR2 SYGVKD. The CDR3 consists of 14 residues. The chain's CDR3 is CATSLLKDTSGYTF. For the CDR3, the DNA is TGTGCCACCAGCCTTCTAAAAGACACGTCTGGCTACACCTTC.